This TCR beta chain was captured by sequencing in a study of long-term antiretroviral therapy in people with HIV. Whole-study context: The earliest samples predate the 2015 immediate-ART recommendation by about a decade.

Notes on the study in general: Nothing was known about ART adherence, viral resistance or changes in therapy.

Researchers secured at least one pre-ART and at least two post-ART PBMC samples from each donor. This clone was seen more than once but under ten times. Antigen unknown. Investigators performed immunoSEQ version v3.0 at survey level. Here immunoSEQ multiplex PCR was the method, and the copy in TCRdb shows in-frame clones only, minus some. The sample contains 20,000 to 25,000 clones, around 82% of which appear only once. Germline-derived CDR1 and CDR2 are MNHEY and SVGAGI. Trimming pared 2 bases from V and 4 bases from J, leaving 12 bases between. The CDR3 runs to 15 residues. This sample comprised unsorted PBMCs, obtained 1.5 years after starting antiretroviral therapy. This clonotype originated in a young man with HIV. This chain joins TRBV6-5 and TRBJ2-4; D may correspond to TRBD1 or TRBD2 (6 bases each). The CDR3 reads CASSYGGRAKNIQYF. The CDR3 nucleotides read TGTGCCAGCAGTTACGGGGGGCGCGCAAAAAACATTCAGTACTTC.